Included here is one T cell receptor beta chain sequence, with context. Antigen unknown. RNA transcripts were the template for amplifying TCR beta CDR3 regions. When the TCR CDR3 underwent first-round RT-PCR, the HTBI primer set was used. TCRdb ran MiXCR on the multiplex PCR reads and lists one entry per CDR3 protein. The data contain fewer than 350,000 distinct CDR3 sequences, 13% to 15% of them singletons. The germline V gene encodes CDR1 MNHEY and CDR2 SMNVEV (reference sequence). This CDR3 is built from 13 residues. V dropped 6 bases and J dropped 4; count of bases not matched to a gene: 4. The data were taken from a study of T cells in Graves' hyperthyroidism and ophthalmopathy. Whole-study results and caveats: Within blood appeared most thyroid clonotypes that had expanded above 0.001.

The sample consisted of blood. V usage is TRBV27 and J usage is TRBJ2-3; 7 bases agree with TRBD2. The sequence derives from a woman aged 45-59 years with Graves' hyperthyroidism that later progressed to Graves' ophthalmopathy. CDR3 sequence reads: CASSPSGSDTQYF. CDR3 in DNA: TGTGCCAGCAGCCCTAGCGGATCAGATACGCAGTATTTT.